This T cell receptor beta chain was obtained from a study of CD4+ T cells in melanoma. Overall study results and limits: A reported correlation linked neoantigen-specific CD4+ T cells to CD8+, macrophage and B cell function.

With regard to this clone: The antigen is unknown.

The V gene lost 3 bases and the J gene lost 6 bases, with 15 bases spanning the gap. This CDR3 spans 14 amino acids. Germline CDR1 reads SGHTA; CDR2 reads FQGTGA. Repertoires were generated with immunoSEQ multiplex PCR, while TCRdb's copy carries only in-frame clones and drops some. The table lists around 13,000 clones, about 70% of them singletons. The rearrangement uses TRBV7-3 and TRBJ2-7, with D possibly TRBD2 on 6 matching bases. The sequence derives from a human donor with melanoma. The sample taken for sequencing was cells from a culture (not recorded whether cultured in vitro). The CDR3 DNA sequence: TGTGCCAGCAGCTTCTCGGACCAGGGAGGCGAGCAGTACTTC. Protein product: CASSFSDQGGEQYF. The full variable domain, with the rest looked up from reference TRBV7-3 and TRBJ2-7, is GAGVSQTPSNKVTEKGKYVELRCDPISGHTALYWYRQSLGQGPEFLIYFQGTGAADDSGLPNDRFFAVRPEGSVSTLKIQRTERGDSAVYLCASSFSDQGGEQYFGPGTRLTVT.